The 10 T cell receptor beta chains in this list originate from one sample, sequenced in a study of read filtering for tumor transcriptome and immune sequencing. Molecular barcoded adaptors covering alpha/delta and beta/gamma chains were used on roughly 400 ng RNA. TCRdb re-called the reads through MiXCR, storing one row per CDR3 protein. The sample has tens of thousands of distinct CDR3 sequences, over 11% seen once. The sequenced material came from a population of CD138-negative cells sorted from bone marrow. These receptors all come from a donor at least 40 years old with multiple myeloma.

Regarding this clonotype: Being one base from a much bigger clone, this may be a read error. The CDR3 DNA reads TGCGCCAGCAGCCAAGAACAAACGGAGAACTATGGCTACACCTTC. Its translation is CASSQEQTENYGYTF. The rearrangement joins TRBV4-3 to TRBJ1-2; no definite D call. This CDR3 is built from 15 residues. Germline lookup yields CDR1 LGHNA and CDR2 YSLEER. V lost 0 bases and J 2 bases, leaving 10 bases between the germline ends.

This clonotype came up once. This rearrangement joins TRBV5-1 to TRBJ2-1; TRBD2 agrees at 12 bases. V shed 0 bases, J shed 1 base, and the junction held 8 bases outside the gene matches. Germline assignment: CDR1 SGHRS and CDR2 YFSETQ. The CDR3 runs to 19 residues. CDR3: CASSLAFLAGGASYNEQFF. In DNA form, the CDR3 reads TGCGCCAGCAGCTTGGCCTTCCTAGCGGGAGGGGCTTCCTACAATGAGCAGTTCTTC.

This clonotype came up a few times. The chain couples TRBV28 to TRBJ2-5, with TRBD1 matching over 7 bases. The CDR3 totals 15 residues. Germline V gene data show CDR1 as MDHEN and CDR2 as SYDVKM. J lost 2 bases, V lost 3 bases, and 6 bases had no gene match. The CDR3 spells CASSFPDRNQETQYF. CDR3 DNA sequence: TGTGCCAGCAGTTTCCCGGACAGGAATCAAGAGACCCAGTACTTC.

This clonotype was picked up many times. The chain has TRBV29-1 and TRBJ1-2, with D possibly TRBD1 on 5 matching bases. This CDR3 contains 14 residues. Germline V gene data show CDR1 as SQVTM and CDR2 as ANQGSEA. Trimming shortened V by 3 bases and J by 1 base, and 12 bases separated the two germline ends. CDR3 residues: CSVDAKGLNYGYTF. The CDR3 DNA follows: TGCAGCGTTGATGCGAAGGGACTTAACTATGGCTACACCTTC.

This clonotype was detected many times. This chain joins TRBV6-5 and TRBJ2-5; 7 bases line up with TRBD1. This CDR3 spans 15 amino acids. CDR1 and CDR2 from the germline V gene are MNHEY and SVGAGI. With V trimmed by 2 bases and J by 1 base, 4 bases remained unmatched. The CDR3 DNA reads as TGTGCCAGCAGTTACCGGGACAGCCCCCAAGAGACCCAGTACTTC. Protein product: CASSYRDSPQETQYF.

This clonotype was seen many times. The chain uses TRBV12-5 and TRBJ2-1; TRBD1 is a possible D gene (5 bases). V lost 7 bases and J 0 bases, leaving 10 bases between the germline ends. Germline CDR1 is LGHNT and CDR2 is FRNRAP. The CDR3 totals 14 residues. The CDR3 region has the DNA TGTGCTAGTGAAAGGGGTAGCTCCTACAATGAGCAGTTCTTC. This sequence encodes CASERGSSYNEQFF.

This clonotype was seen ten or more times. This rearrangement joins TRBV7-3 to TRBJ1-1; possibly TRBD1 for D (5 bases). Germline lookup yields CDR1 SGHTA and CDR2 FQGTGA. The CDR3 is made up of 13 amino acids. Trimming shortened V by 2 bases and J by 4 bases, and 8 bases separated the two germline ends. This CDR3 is CASSLWGGTEAFF. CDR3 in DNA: TGTGCCAGCAGCTTATGGGGGGGCACTGAAGCTTTCTTT.

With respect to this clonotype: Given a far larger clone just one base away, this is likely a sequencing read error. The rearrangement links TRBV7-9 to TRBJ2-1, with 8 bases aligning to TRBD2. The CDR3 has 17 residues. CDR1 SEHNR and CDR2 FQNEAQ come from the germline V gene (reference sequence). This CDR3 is CARSRQPGGSSYNEQFF. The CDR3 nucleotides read TGTGCCCGCAGCCGCCAACCGGGGGGGAGCTCCTACAATGAGCAGTTCTTC.

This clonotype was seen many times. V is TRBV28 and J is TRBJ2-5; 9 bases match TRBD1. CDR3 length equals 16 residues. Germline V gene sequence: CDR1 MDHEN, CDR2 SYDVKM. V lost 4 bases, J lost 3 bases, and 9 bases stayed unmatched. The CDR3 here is CASSSPGQGWKETQYF. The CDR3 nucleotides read TGTGCCAGCAGTTCTCCGGGACAGGGATGGAAAGAGACCCAGTACTTC.

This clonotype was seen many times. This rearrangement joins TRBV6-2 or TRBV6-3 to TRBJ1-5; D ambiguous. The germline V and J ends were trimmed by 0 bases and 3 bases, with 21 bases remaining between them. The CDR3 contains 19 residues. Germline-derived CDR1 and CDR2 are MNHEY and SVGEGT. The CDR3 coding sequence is TGTGCCAGCAGTTACTCTCCCCATCGGCCCACGGCATCCAATCAGCCCCAGCATTTT. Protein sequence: CASSYSPHRPTASNQPQHF.